The 15 T cell receptor beta chains listed next were all sequenced from one sample in a study of blood T cell repertoires in COVID-19. Sequencing used immunoSEQ multiplex PCR; TCRdb keeps in-frame clones, though not all of them. The sample consists of approximately 300,000 clones, about 89% of them appearing once. Sequencing was performed on PBMCs or T cells enriched from blood (not recorded which). These receptors were taken from a man aged 60 to 75 who had recovered from COVID-19.

This chain uses TRBV19 with TRBJ2-6; tentative D call: TRBD1 (5 bases). V shed 4 bases and J shed 1 base, with 11 bases lying between them. The CDR3 runs 16 residues. Germline values: CDR1 LNHDA, CDR2 SQIVND (reference sequence). In DNA form, the CDR3 reads TGTGCCAGTAGTAACCTGGGGCCTTCTGGGGCCAACGTCCTGACTTTC. As protein: CASSNLGPSGANVLTF.

The chain joins TRBV3-1 (or the pseudogene TRBV3-2) to TRBJ2-7, with 7 positions matching TRBD1. Germline lookup yields CDR1 LGHDT and CDR2 YNNKEL (reference sequence). Trimming cost V 0 bases and J 2 bases; bases outside gene matches: 10. This CDR3 spans 17 amino acids. The CDR3 nucleotides read TGTGCCAGCAGCCAAGACACCCGGGACAGAAAACCCTACGAGCAGTACTTC. This encodes CASSQDTRDRKPYEQYF.

The J gene is TRBJ2-5, the V gene TRBV5-4; no definite D call. Germline CDR1 reads SGHNT; CDR2 reads YYREEE (reference sequence). The V end lost 1 base, the J end lost 3 bases, and 10 bases lay between the germline ends. This CDR3 contains 14 residues. CDR3 loop: CASSLSKGEETQYF. The CDR3 coding sequence is TGTGCCAGCAGCTTGTCTAAAGGAGAAGAGACCCAGTACTTC. Full variable domain (missing parts from reference TRBV5-4 and TRBJ2-5): ETGVTQSPTHLIKTRGQQVTLRCSSQSGHNTVSWYQQALGQGPQFIFQYYREEENGRGNFPPRFSGLQFPNYSSELNVNALELDDSALYLCASSLSKGEETQYFGPGTRLLVL.

The chain carries TRBV14 and TRBJ1-1, with a tentative D call TRBD1 (6 bases). The germline V gene encodes CDR1 SGHDN and CDR2 FVKESK. The V end lost 4 bases, the J end lost 9 bases, and 15 bases lay between the germline ends. CDR3 length: 13 residues. The CDR3 nucleotides read TGTGCCAGCAGCCTCACTTCCGGGACAAAAGCTTTCTTT. Translation: CASSLTSGTKAFF.

The chain is built from TRBV28 and TRBJ1-2, with 9 bases matching TRBD1. This CDR3 is 15 amino acids long. The germline V gene encodes CDR1 MDHEN and CDR2 SYDVKM. V trimming: 8 bases; J trimming: 5 bases; junction bases outside the gene matches: 12. The CDR3 DNA follows: TGTGCCAGCGGCGGACAGGGGACAACTCTTTATGGCTACACCTTC. It is translated as CASGGQGTTLYGYTF.

This clone appeared once. This chain uses TRBV7-9 with TRBJ2-1; possibly TRBD1 for D (6 bases). This CDR3 comprises 13 residues. Germline lookup yields CDR1 SEHNR and CDR2 FQNEAQ (reference sequence). V was clipped by 7 bases and J by 3 bases, with 10 bases between them. CDR3 amino acids: CASNRDIYNEQFF. In nucleotides, the CDR3 is TGTGCCAGCAACCGGGACATCTACAATGAGCAGTTCTTC.

The rearrangement links TRBV24-1 to TRBJ2-7, with 13 bases fitting TRBD2. Germline CDR1 is KGHDR and CDR2 is SFDVKD. V dropped 8 bases and J dropped 2; count of bases not matched to a gene: 5. The CDR3 totals 15 residues. The DNA for the CDR3 is TGTGCCACCACCGAAGGACTAGCGGGAGCCTACGAGCAGTACTTC. It is translated as CATTEGLAGAYEQYF.

This clone occurred once. The chain employs TRBV7-2 and TRBJ2-5, with TRBD2 as a possible D gene (6 bases). Trimming cost V 3 bases and J 5 bases, with 16 bases left between them. The CDR3 is made up of 15 amino acids. Germline CDR1 is SGHTA and CDR2 is FQGNSA. CDR3 protein: CASSFRRALWETQYF. CDR3 bases: TGTGCCAGCAGCTTTCGGAGGGCCCTTTGGGAGACCCAGTACTTC. The full variable domain, with the rest looked up from reference TRBV7-2 and TRBJ2-5, is GAGVSQSPSNKVTEKGKDVELRCDPISGHTALYWYRQSLGQGLEFLIYFQGNSAPDKSGLPSDRFSAERTGGSVSTLTIQRTQQEDSAVYLCASSFRRALWETQYFGPGTRLLVL.

DNA for the CDR3: TGCGCCAGCAGCTCTCAGGGGGCAGGTGAGCAGTTCTTC. Protein product: CASSSQGAGEQFF. The chain carries TRBV5-1 and TRBJ2-1; TRBD1 aligns across 8 bases. This CDR3 region has 13 residues. The junction had 5 bases not matched to a gene; V was cut back by 3 bases and J by 9 bases. Germline CDR1 is SGHRS and CDR2 is YFSETQ.

Turning to this clone: Other DNA sequences in the same sample also yield this CDR3. V and J are TRBV28 and TRBJ1-2; maybe TRBD1 (5 bases). Germline V gene data show CDR1 as MDHEN and CDR2 as SYDVKM. The CDR3 has 14 amino acids. V was pared by 3 bases and J by 4 bases, with 12 bases between. CDR3 in DNA: TGTGCCAGCAGTTTGTCGCGGGGGTCCTATGGCTACACCTTC. It codes for CASSLSRGSYGYTF.

The rearrangement joins TRBV6-2 or TRBV6-3 to TRBJ1-2; the D gene is possibly TRBD1 (6 bases). V gave up 0 bases and J gave up 7 bases, with 21 bases separating them. CDR1 and CDR2 (germline): MNHEY, SVGEGT. CDR3 size: 17 residues. In DNA, the CDR3 is TGTGCCAGCAGTTACTCGACTCAGGGGCAGGGATTCTTTGGCTACACCTTC. Its protein product is CASSYSTQGQGFFGYTF.

V and J are TRBV24-1 and TRBJ2-7; 7 bases map to TRBD1. The CDR3 covers 18 residues. Looked up from germline, CDR1 is KGHDR and CDR2 is SFDVKD. V lost 2 bases and J lost 4; bases outside the gene matches: 16. The CDR3 DNA is TGTGCCACCAGTGATTCGGACAGGACTCCCTCCCTTACTTACGAGCAGTACTTC. It is translated as CATSDSDRTPSLTYEQYF.

The chain couples TRBV21-1 to TRBJ1-3. TRBV21-1 is a pseudogene. The CDR3 length is 9 residues. CDR3 in DNA: TGTGCCAGCAGCACGGGGTTTTATTTT. Its protein product is CASSTGFYF.

The chain couples TRBV6-5 to TRBJ2-1, with D possibly matching TRBD2 (6 bases). V lost 6 bases and J 0 bases, leaving 12 bases between the germline ends. This CDR3 is 15 amino acids long. Germline values: CDR1 MNHEY, CDR2 SVGAGI. The CDR3 DNA is TGTGCCAGCAGACAGCGGGCCAGCTCCTACAATGAGCAGTTCTTC. It encodes CASRQRASSYNEQFF.

V gene TRBV7-9 combines with J gene TRBJ1-2, with 10 bases fitting TRBD1. The V and J ends lost 0 bases and 5 bases, in that order; junction bases with no gene match: 6. CDR1 and CDR2 (germline): SEHNR, FQNEAQ (reference sequence). The CDR3 has 16 residues. The chain's CDR3 is CASSLATGGAGYGYTF. DNA for the CDR3: TGTGCCAGCAGCTTAGCGACAGGGGGCGCCGGGTATGGCTACACCTTC.